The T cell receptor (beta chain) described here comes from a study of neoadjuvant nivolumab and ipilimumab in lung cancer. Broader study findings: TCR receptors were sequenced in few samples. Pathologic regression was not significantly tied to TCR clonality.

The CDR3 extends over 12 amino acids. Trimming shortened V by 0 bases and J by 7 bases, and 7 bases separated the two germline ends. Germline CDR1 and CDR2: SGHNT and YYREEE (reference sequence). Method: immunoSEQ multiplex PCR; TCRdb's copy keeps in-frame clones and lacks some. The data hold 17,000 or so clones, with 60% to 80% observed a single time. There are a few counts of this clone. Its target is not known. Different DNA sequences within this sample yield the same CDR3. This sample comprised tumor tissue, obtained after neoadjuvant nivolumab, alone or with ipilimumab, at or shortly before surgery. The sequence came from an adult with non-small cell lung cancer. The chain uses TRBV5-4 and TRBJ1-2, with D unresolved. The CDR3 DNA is TGTGCCAGCAGCTTGGCGTCGTCTGGCTACACCTTC. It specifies CASSLASSGYTF.